The 9 T cell receptor beta chains below all came from one sample that was sequenced in a study of technical replicates of blood from a few donors. The assay was immunoSEQ multiplex PCR, and TCRdb's table has in-frame clones only and misses some. The table includes some 80,000 clones, 90% to 95% detected once. Specimen: T cells isolated from PBMCs. The receptors were sampled from a human donor in good health.

A single count supports this clone. This rearrangement joins TRBV28 to TRBJ1-5, with D perhaps matching TRBD1 (6 bases). This CDR3 is built from 15 residues. V gave up 5 bases and J gave up 3 bases, with 14 bases separating them. Per germline, CDR1 MDHEN and CDR2 SYDVKM. CDR3 amino acids: CASSPRTGINQPQHF. The CDR3 coding sequence is TGTGCCAGCAGTCCCCGAACAGGGATCAATCAGCCCCAGCATTTT. Filled out from reference TRBV28 and TRBJ1-5, the complete variable domain reads DVKVTQSSRYLVKRTGEKVFLECVQDMDHENMFWYRQDPGLGLRLIYFSYDVKMKEKGDIPEGYSVSREKKERFSLILESASTNQTSMYLCASSPRTGINQPQHFGDGTRLSIL.

The V and J genes are TRBV19 and TRBJ2-1; 13 bases fit TRBD2. V lost 6 bases and J lost 5; bases outside the gene matches: 10. Germline V gene sequence: CDR1 LNHDA, CDR2 SQIVND (reference sequence). The CDR3 has 17 amino acids. CDR3: CASRGLAGRIADNEQFF. The CDR3 DNA is TGTGCCAGTAGGGGACTAGCGGGACGCATCGCAGACAATGAGCAGTTCTTC.

The chain couples TRBV7-2 to TRBJ2-7; possible D gene TRBD1, 7 bases. From germline, CDR1 is SGHTA and CDR2 FQGNSA. The V end lost 2 bases, the J end lost 7 bases, and 21 bases lay between the germline ends. This CDR3 is built from 16 residues. CDR3 nucleotide sequence: TGTGCCAGCAGCTTAAAATCAACTACCTCAGGGGGGGAGCAGTACTTC. Encoded protein: CASSLKSTTSGGEQYF.

This clone was seen only once. The chain couples TRBV27 to TRBJ2-1; no reliable D call. The length of the CDR3 is 13 residues. The ends were cut back, 5 bases at V and 10 bases at J, with 15 bases in the middle. Germline V lookup: CDR1 MNHEY, CDR2 SMNVEV (reference sequence). For the CDR3, the DNA is TGTGCCAGCAGTCCCCATTGGTCGGTCGAGCAGTTCTTC. Protein sequence: CASSPHWSVEQFF.

The CDR3 reads CASLGLSKGEVTQYF. The CDR3 DNA sequence: TGTGCCTCCCTTGGACTCTCAAAGGGGGAAGTTACGCAGTATTTT. J is TRBJ2-3 and V is TRBV11-3, with a weak D call TRBD1 (6 bases). Germline CDR1 and CDR2: SGHNT and YENEEA. The CDR3 contains 15 residues. Trimming stripped 11 bases from V and 8 bases from J, with 26 bases between.

The chain joins TRBV5-1 to TRBJ2-1; 8 nucleotides agree with TRBD2. CDR3 length: 16 amino acids. Trimming took 0 bases from V and 0 from J; bases not matched to a gene: 2. Germline CDR1 reads SGHRS; CDR2 reads YFSETQ. The CDR3 region has the DNA TGCGCCAGCAGCTTGGGGCGGGAGGTCTCCTACAATGAGCAGTTCTTC. Encoded protein: CASSLGREVSYNEQFF. The full variable domain, in which reference TRBV5-1 and TRBJ2-1 provide the parts outside the CDR3, is KAGVTQTPRYLIKTRGQQVTLSCSPISGHRSVSWYQQTPGQGLQFLFEYFSETQRNKGNFPGRFSGRQFSNSRSEMNVSTLELGDSALYLCASSLGREVSYNEQFFGPGTRLTVL.

V and J are TRBV27 and TRBJ1-5; the match to TRBD1 covers 8 bases. Germline loops: CDR1 MNHEY, CDR2 SMNVEV (reference sequence). V shed 6 bases, J shed 1 base, and the junction held 5 bases outside the gene matches. The CDR3 sequence is 15 residues long. The CDR3 nucleotides read TGTGCCAGCAGGCTAAGACAGGGGAGCAATCAGCCCCAGCATTTT. As protein: CASRLRQGSNQPQHF.

V usage is TRBV7-9 and J usage is TRBJ2-5, with D possibly TRBD2 on 5 matching bases. Looked up from germline, CDR1 is SEHNR and CDR2 is FQNEAQ (reference sequence). The CDR3 extends over 13 amino acids. The V end was cut by 6 bases, the J end by 4 bases, with 12 bases between. CDR3 coding DNA: TGTGCCAGCAGATGGGAGTTTGGAGAGACCCAGTACTTC. This encodes CASRWEFGETQYF. Full variable domain (rest looked up from reference TRBV7-9 and TRBJ2-5): DTGVSQNPRHKITKRGQNVTFRCDPISEHNRLYWYRQTLGQGPEFLTYFQNEAQLEKSRLLSDRFSAERPKGSFSTLEIQRTEQGDSAMYLCASRWEFGETQYFGPGTRLLVL.

This chain's CDR3 is CASSEGGSYNEQFF. In DNA form, the CDR3 reads TGTGCCAGCAGTGAAGGGGGGTCATACAATGAGCAGTTCTTC. The rearrangement uses TRBV25-1 and TRBJ2-1, with D maybe TRBD2 (6 bases). The CDR3 runs 14 residues. Germline CDR1 MGHDK, CDR2 SYGVNS. Trimming took off 2 bases at V and 4 bases at J, with 9 bases between the two ends.